The 30 T cell receptor beta chains in this list originate from one sample, sequenced in a study of blood T cell repertoires in COVID-19. Profiling relied on immunoSEQ multiplex PCR, and the TCRdb table lists in-frame clones only, not all of them. The table shows 200,000 or so clones, with about 86% occurring only once. The sample consisted of PBMCs or T cells enriched from blood (not recorded which). These receptors were collected from a man between 40 and 49 years old who had recovered from COVID-19.

The genes are TRBV5-1 and TRBJ2-3; D is possibly TRBD2 (5 bases). The CDR3 has 15 residues. Looked up from germline, CDR1 is SGHRS and CDR2 is YFSETQ. V was pared by 6 bases and J by 4 bases, with 18 bases between. The CDR3 reads CASTPSSFVADTQYF. CDR3 sequence (DNA): TGCGCCAGCACCCCGTCTAGCTTTGTGGCAGATACGCAGTATTTT.

The chain carries TRBV11-2 and TRBJ2-1; no clear D gene. The CDR3 extends over 16 amino acids. CDR1 SGHAT and CDR2 FQNNGV come from the germline V gene. Deletions cut 0 bases from V and 10 bases from J, with 19 bases between. The CDR3 nucleotides read TGTGCCAGCAGCTTAGACTGGATTTCCGGGTTGAGGGAGCAGTTCTTC. It translates to CASSLDWISGLREQFF.

The chain links TRBV30 to TRBJ1-6; D is uncertain. The length of the CDR3 is 12 residues. Trimming pared 3 bases from V and 7 bases from J, leaving 7 bases between. From germline, CDR1 is GTSNPN and CDR2 SVGIG (reference sequence). The DNA of the CDR3 is TGTGCCTGGAGCTACTCGAATTCACCCCTCCACTTT. Its translation is CAWSYSNSPLHF.

This chain connects TRBV18 to TRBJ2-7; 8 positions match TRBD1. Germline V gene data show CDR1 as KGHSH and CDR2 as LQKENI. The CDR3 covers 16 residues. V lost 2 bases and J lost 9; bases outside the gene matches: 15. This chain's CDR3 is CASSPSIGTGENWQYF. CDR3 DNA sequence: TGTGCCAGCTCACCAAGTATAGGGACAGGTGAAAATTGGCAGTACTTC.

The DNA for the CDR3 is TGTGCCAGCAGCTTAGAGGGACAGGCCTATGGCTACACCTTC. Translation: CASSLEGQAYGYTF. The genes are TRBV7-9 and TRBJ1-2; 8 bases fit TRBD1. The trim removed 1 base at V and 4 bases at J, leaving 2 bases unmatched. The CDR3 has 14 amino acids. The germline V gene has CDR1 SEHNR and CDR2 FQNEAQ (reference sequence).

This clone turned up a few times. This sequence joins TRBV5-8 and TRBJ1-5; D is unresolved. V was cut by 0 bases and J by 4 bases, with 5 bases left in between. Per the germline V gene, CDR1 is SGHTS and CDR2 is YDEGEE. The CDR3 loop spans 13 amino acids. The CDR3 DNA sequence: TGTGCCAGCAGCTTGGGCCAGAATCAGCCCCAGCATTTT. Encoded protein: CASSLGQNQPQHF.

The chain uses TRBV6-6 and TRBJ1-2, with 8 bases that match TRBD1. This CDR3 is 18 amino acids long. V lost 5 bases and J lost 5; bases outside the gene matches: 19. The germline V gene encodes CDR1 MNHNY and CDR2 SVGAGI (reference sequence). This chain's CDR3 is CASSPLHRQGKKEYGYTF. CDR3 bases: TGTGCCAGCAGTCCCTTACACCGACAGGGGAAGAAGGAATATGGCTACACCTTC.

The chain has TRBV4-1 and TRBJ1-1; D gene uncertain. The ends were cut back, 1 base at V and 0 bases at J, with 9 bases in the middle. Per germline, CDR1 MGHRA and CDR2 YSYEKL. This CDR3 is 15 amino acids long. The CDR3 region is CASSQVPSMNTEAFF. The CDR3 DNA follows: TGCGCCAGCAGCCAAGTTCCGAGTATGAACACTGAAGCTTTCTTT.

V gene TRBV28 combines with J gene TRBJ2-2; 9 positions agree with TRBD1. Germline V gene data show CDR1 as MDHEN and CDR2 as SYDVKM. With 4 bases clipped from V and 7 bases from J, the junction kept 7 bases outside the gene matches. The CDR3 has 15 residues. The CDR3 nucleotides read TGTGCCAGCAGTTCGCCCGGGACAGGGATCGGGGAGCTGTTTTTT. Translated: CASSSPGTGIGELFF.

In DNA, the CDR3 is TGTGCCAGCTCCCCCGGGGGACTCCGCACAGATACGCAGTATTTT. Protein product: CASSPGGLRTDTQYF. The V call is TRBV18, the J call TRBJ2-3; maybe TRBD2 (6 bases). Trimming stripped 6 bases from V and 1 base from J, with 14 bases between. The germline V gene has CDR1 KGHSH and CDR2 LQKENI. This CDR3 region has 15 residues. Looking up the rest from reference TRBV18 and TRBJ2-3 gives the full variable domain: NAGVMQNPRHLVRRRGQEARLRCSPMKGHSHVYWYRQLPEEGLKFMVYLQKENIIDESGMPKERFSAEFPKEGPSILRIQQVVRGDSAAYFCASSPGGLRTDTQYFGPGTRLTVL.

This clone was seen a few times. This chain joins TRBV6-1 and TRBJ2-7; 7 bases map to TRBD1. In germline, CDR1 is MNHNS, CDR2 SASEGT. J gave up 3 bases and V 4 bases, and 18 bases lay outside the gene matches. CDR3 length equals 18 residues. This chain's CDR3 is CASSARQGSNRVDYEQYF. The CDR3 nucleotides are TGTGCCAGCAGTGCCCGACAGGGTTCAAATCGCGTAGACTACGAGCAGTACTTC.

As DNA, the CDR3 is TGCGCCAGCAGCCAAGATGTAACAGGGGGTTATAGCAATCAGCCCCAGCATTTT. Protein product: CASSQDVTGGYSNQPQHF. The chain joins TRBV4-1 to TRBJ1-5, with 8 positions matching TRBD1. With V trimmed by 0 bases and J by 0 bases, 7 bases remained unmatched. The CDR3 sequence is 18 residues long. CDR1 is MGHRA and CDR2 is YSYEKL in the germline V gene.

J is TRBJ2-3 and V is TRBV11-2; 10 bases are a match to TRBD2. Germline CDR1 and CDR2: SGHAT and FQNNGV. V was pared by 4 bases and J by 4 bases, with 17 bases of the junction left unmatched. This CDR3 has 19 residues. This CDR3 is CASSSPLGTSVLNSDTQYF. The CDR3 DNA reads as TGTGCCAGCAGCTCCCCATTAGGGACTAGCGTTTTGAATTCAGATACGCAGTATTTT.

This rearrangement joins TRBV5-4 to TRBJ2-7; D may be TRBD1 (6 bases). CDR1 is SGHNT, CDR2 YYREEE, per germline (reference sequence). The CDR3 totals 14 residues. The V end was cut by 3 bases, the J end by 4 bases, with 14 bases between. The CDR3 DNA sequence: TGTGCCAGCAGCTCCAAGACAGGAGCGTACGAGCAGTACTTC. Its protein product is CASSSKTGAYEQYF.

The chain joins TRBV4-2 to TRBJ2-7; 10 bases fit TRBD2. V gave up 1 base and J gave up 0 bases; unmatched junction bases: 12. Germline assignment: CDR1 LGHNA and CDR2 YNFKEQ. This CDR3 contains 19 residues. CDR3 residues: CASSQAGVAGGFVSYEQYF. The CDR3 DNA is TGTGCCAGCAGCCAAGCCGGGGTAGCGGGGGGTTTCGTCTCCTACGAGCAGTACTTC.

This clone has a single count. The chain joins TRBV28 to TRBJ1-2, with 7 bases aligning to TRBD1. Germline assignment: CDR1 MDHEN and CDR2 SYDVKM. The V and J ends lost 2 bases and 5 bases, in that order; junction bases with no gene match: 5. CDR3 length: 14 amino acids. The DNA for the CDR3 is TGTGCCAGCAGTTTAGGACAGGAATTATATGGCTACACCTTC. This gives the protein CASSLGQELYGYTF.

The CDR3 region is CASSSDTTYGYTF. CDR3 coding DNA: TGTGCCAGCAGTTCCGACACGACCTATGGCTACACCTTC. The chain joins TRBV27 to TRBJ1-2; D gene ambiguous. The germline gives CDR1 MNHEY, CDR2 SMNVEV (reference sequence). The ends were cut back, 4 bases at V and 4 bases at J, with 10 bases in the middle. This CDR3 spans 13 amino acids.

V usage is TRBV9 and J usage is TRBJ1-1; D remains ambiguous. Germline CDR1 and CDR2: SGDLS and YYNGEE. CDR3 length: 13 amino acids. V was cut by 1 base and J by 8 bases, with 12 bases left in between. CDR3 coding DNA: TGTGCCAGCAGCGTAACAAATGAGGGAGAAGCTTTCTTT. Residues: CASSVTNEGEAFF.

A remark on this clone: At one end, the junction sequence differs from germline, possibly due to a read error. V is TRBV9 and J is TRBJ1-2, with D unclear. This CDR3 contains 13 residues. Germline lookup yields CDR1 SGDLS and CDR2 YYNGEE. The CDR3 DNA sequence: TGTGCCAGCAGCGTAGGACCCAGCGGGTTGCTGATATTC. As protein: CASSVGPSGLLIF.

The chain joins TRBV7-9 to TRBJ2-2; 12 positions agree with TRBD2. With 7 bases clipped from V and 0 bases from J, the junction kept 9 bases outside the gene matches. The CDR3 loop spans 18 amino acids. Germline V lookup: CDR1 SEHNR, CDR2 FQNEAQ (reference sequence). The chain's CDR3 is CASTSTSGGLTNTGELFF. For the CDR3, the DNA is TGTGCCAGCACCTCGACTAGCGGGGGCCTTACGAACACCGGGGAGCTGTTTTTT.

The V and J genes are TRBV7-9 and TRBJ1-1, with a weak D call TRBD1 (5 bases). Germline CDR1 reads SEHNR; CDR2 reads FQNEAQ (reference sequence). There are 12 residues in the CDR3. Trimming took 3 bases from V and 14 from J, leaving 16 bases between them. The CDR3 protein is CASSFVDYRGFF. The CDR3 DNA reads TGTGCCAGCAGCTTCGTTGATTACCGGGGGTTCTTT.

V is TRBV11-1 and J is TRBJ1-2; 7 bases align to TRBD1. V lost 0 bases to trimming and J lost 7 bases; unmatched junction nucleotides: 5. The CDR3 sequence is 14 residues long. From germline, CDR1 is SGHAT and CDR2 FQDESV (reference sequence). CDR3 DNA sequence: TGTGCCAGCAGCTTAGCCGGACAGGATGGTGGCTACACCTTC. This gives the protein CASSLAGQDGGYTF.

The V gene is TRBV4-2, the J gene TRBJ2-3; D remains unclear. Germline V lookup: CDR1 LGHNA, CDR2 YNFKEQ. V lost 1 base, J lost 2 bases, and 10 bases lay in between. The CDR3 has 15 amino acids. The CDR3, as DNA: TGTGCCAGCAGCCAAGCTGTACAGCCCACAGATACGCAGTATTTT. Protein sequence: CASSQAVQPTDTQYF.

In nucleotides, the CDR3 is TGTGCCAGCAGCCCGGGACAGGGTCTCGGTGGCTACACCTTC. Its translation is CASSPGQGLGGYTF. This chain links TRBV3-1 (or the pseudogene TRBV3-2) with TRBJ1-2; 9 bases line up with TRBD1. The V and J ends lost 4 bases and 7 bases, in that order; junction bases with no gene match: 7. Per the germline V gene, CDR1 is LGHDT and CDR2 is YNNKEL (reference sequence). CDR3 size: 14 residues.

This sequence joins TRBV6-6 and TRBJ1-1; a weak D match, TRBD1 (5 bases). Germline V gene sequence: CDR1 MNHNY, CDR2 SVGAGI (reference sequence). With 6 bases removed from V and 1 base from J, the gap between germline ends came to 12 bases. CDR3 length equals 14 residues. CDR3 DNA: TGTGCCAGCAGAGGGGATTCGAGGAACACTGAAGCTTTCTTT. Its translation: CASRGDSRNTEAFF.

The CDR3 sequence: CASSFSTSNTEAFF. The CDR3 nucleotides read TGTGCCAGCAGCTTCTCCACATCGAACACTGAAGCTTTCTTT. This chain links TRBV2 with TRBJ1-1; no clear D gene. The germline CDR1 and CDR2 sequences are SNHLY and FYNNEI. This CDR3 is 14 amino acids long. V was pared by 6 bases and J by 1 base, with 12 bases between.

The rearrangement links TRBV6-5 to TRBJ1-1; D ambiguous. The ends were cut back, 6 bases at V and 1 base at J, with 6 bases in the middle. The CDR3 runs to 12 residues. Germline loops: CDR1 MNHEY, CDR2 SVGAGI. The CDR3 DNA reads TGTGCCAGCAGCCTCAGGAACACTGAAGCTTTCTTT. Translated: CASSLRNTEAFF.

This chain uses TRBV5-1 with TRBJ1-2; D is unresolved. Germline V gives CDR1 SGHRS, CDR2 YFSETQ. The CDR3 length is 16 residues. Trimming shortened V by 0 bases and J by 0 bases, and 12 bases separated the two germline ends. The chain's CDR3 is CASSLGGRAANYGYTF. The CDR3 DNA is TGCGCCAGCAGCTTGGGAGGGCGGGCTGCTAACTATGGCTACACCTTC.

The V gene is TRBV7-8, the J gene TRBJ1-5, with 9 bases that match TRBD1. The V and J ends lost 5 bases and 5 bases, in that order; junction bases with no gene match: 7. Looked up from germline, CDR1 is SGHVS and CDR2 is FQNEAQ. The CDR3 runs 15 residues. The CDR3 DNA reads TGTGCCAGCAGCCTCGGGACAGGGTTTGATCAGCCCCAGCATTTT. Protein: CASSLGTGFDQPQHF.

This clone was picked up a small number of times. V and J are TRBV5-8 and TRBJ1-5, with 9 positions matching TRBD1. With 4 bases clipped from V and 3 bases from J, the junction kept 11 bases outside the gene matches. CDR1 SGHTS and CDR2 YDEGEE come from the germline V gene. This CDR3 spans 17 amino acids. The CDR3: CASSLTGGHLPNQPQHF. The CDR3 DNA follows: TGTGCCAGCAGCCTAACAGGGGGCCACCTCCCCAATCAGCCCCAGCATTTT.